This T cell receptor (beta chain) was identified in a study of glioma-infiltrating T cells. Findings and limits, study-wide: Above-expected tissue-blood divergence occurred in all gliomas, most in low-grade ones.

TCR alpha and beta CDR3 regions were amplified from RNA using iRepertoire nested multiplex PCR. Via MiXCR, TCRdb re-called the multiplex PCR reads, giving one row per CDR3 protein. The repertoire holds approximately 140,000 distinct CDR3 sequences, approximately 26% seen once, with about 30% in the top ten. This clonotype has more than one count but fewer than ten. The target antigen is unknown. CDR1 KGHDR and CDR2 SFDVKD come from the germline V gene. This CDR3 has 15 amino acids. Trimming took off 3 bases at V and 2 bases at J, with 12 bases between the two ends. Material for sequencing was glioma tissue, nonneoplastic brain tissue, or PBMCs (not recorded which). The chain combines TRBV24-1 with TRBJ1-1; D is unresolved. This sequence originates from a human donor with low-grade glioma or glioblastoma, undergoing nonglioma brain surgery, or in good health (not recorded which). CDR3 sequence reads: CATSDATGSNTEAFF. The CDR3 DNA reads TGTGCCACCAGTGATGCAACCGGGAGCAACACTGAAGCTTTCTTT.